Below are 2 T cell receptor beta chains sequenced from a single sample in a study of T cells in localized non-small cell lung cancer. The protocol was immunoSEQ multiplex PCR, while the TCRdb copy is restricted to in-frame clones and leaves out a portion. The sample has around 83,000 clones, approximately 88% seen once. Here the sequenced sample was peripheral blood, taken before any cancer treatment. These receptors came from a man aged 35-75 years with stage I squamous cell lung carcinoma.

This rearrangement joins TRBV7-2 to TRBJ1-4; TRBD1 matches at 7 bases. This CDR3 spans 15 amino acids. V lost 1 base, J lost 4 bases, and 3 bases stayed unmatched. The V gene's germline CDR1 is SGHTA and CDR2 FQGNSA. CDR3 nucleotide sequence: TGTGCCAGCAGCTTAGGGCAGGGGGTTAATGAAAAACTGTTTTTT. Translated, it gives CASSLGQGVNEKLFF.

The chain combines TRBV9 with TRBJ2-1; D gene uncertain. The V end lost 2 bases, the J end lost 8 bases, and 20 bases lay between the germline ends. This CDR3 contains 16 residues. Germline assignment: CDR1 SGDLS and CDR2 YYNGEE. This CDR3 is CASSVMVNNPVDEQFF. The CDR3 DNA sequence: TGTGCCAGCAGCGTTATGGTTAACAACCCAGTCGATGAGCAGTTCTTC.